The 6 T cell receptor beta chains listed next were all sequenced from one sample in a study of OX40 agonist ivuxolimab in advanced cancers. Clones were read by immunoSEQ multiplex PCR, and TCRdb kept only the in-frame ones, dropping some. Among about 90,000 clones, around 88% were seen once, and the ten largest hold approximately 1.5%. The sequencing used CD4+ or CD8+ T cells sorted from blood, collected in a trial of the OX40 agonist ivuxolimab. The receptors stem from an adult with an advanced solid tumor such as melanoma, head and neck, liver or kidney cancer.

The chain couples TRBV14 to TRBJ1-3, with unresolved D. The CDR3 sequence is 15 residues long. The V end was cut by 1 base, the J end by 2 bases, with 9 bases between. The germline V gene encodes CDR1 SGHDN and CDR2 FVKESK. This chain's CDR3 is CASSQGGLPGNTIYF. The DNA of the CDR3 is TGTGCCAGCAGCCAAGGAGGGCTGCCTGGAAACACCATATATTTT.

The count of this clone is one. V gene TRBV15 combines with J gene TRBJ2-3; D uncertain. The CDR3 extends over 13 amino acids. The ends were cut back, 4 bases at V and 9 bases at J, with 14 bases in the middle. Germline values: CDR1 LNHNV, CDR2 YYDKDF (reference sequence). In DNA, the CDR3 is TGTGCCACCAGCACACTACCAAGCGTGACGCAGTATTTT. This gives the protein CATSTLPSVTQYF.

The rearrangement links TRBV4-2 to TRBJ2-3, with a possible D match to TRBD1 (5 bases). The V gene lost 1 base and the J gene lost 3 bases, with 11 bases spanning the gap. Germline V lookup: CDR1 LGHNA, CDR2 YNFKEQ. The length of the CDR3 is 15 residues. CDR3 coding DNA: TGTGCCAGCAGCCAAGTAGCAGGGCTGACAGATACGCAGTATTTT. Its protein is CASSQVAGLTDTQYF.

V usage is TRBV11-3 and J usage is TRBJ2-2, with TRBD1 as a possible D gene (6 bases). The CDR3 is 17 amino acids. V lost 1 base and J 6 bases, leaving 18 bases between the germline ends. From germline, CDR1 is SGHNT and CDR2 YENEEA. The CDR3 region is CASSLAWGPNPSGELFF. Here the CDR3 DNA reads TGTGCCAGCAGCTTAGCATGGGGGCCGAATCCGTCCGGGGAGCTGTTTTTT.

The CDR3 sequence is CASSTDYWVAFF. The CDR3 nucleotides read TGTGCCAGCAGTACAGATTATTGGGTAGCTTTCTTT. V and J are TRBV6-1 and TRBJ1-1; no clear D. This CDR3 has 12 residues. Trimming removed 5 bases from V and 10 bases from J, with 14 bases in between. Looked up from germline, CDR1 is MNHNS and CDR2 is SASEGT.

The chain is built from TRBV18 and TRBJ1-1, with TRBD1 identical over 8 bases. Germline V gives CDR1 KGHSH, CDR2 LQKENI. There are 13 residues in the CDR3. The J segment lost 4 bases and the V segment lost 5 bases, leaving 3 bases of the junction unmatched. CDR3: CASSGDRGTEAFF. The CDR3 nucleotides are TGTGCCAGCTCAGGAGACAGGGGCACTGAAGCTTTCTTT.